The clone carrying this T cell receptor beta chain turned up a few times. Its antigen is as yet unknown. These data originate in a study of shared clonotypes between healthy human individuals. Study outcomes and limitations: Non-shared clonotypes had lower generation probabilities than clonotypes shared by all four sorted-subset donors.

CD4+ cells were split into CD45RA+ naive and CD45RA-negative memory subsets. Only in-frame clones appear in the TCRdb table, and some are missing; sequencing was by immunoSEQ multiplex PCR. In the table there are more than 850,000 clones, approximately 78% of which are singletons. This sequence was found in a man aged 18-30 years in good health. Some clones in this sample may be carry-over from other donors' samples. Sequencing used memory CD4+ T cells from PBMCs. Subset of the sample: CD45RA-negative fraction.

This CDR3 is CATSRETGDPYGYTF. DNA of the CDR3: TGTGCCACCAGCAGAGAAACAGGCGATCCGTATGGCTACACCTTC. The gene calls are TRBV15 and TRBJ1-2, with D tentatively TRBD1 (5 bases). The V end lost 0 bases, the J end lost 5 bases, and 13 bases lay between the germline ends. This CDR3 comprises 15 residues. CDR1 LNHNV and CDR2 YYDKDF come from the germline V gene (reference sequence).